This record looks at one T cell receptor beta chain sequence and its context. Generated by immunoSEQ multiplex PCR, the TCRdb table keeps only in-frame clones and is missing some. Of 84,000 or so clones in the sample, approximately 86% are singletons; the top ten hold 2% to 2.5%. The data were taken from a study of ipilimumab plus nivolumab after autologous stem cell transplantation. The CDR3 runs 14 residues. Trimming cost V 2 bases and J 5 bases, with 10 bases left between them. From germline, CDR1 is SGDLS and CDR2 YYNGEE. Starting 14 to 28 days after autologous transplant, ipilimumab 1 mg/kg was given.

Source: PBMCs, taken in a trial of ipilimumab plus nivolumab as post-transplant consolidation. The clonotype comes from a male donor with diffuse large B-cell lymphoma. The V and J genes are TRBV9 and TRBJ2-2, with a possible D match to TRBD1 (6 bases). CDR3 protein: CASSVYGQTGELFF. CDR3 sequence (DNA): TGTGCCAGCAGCGTGTACGGACAGACCGGGGAGCTGTTTTTT.